This T cell receptor (beta chain) is drawn from a study of T cell repertoires in cytomegalovirus infection. As for the study in general: CMV infection and matching HLA type were both indicated by public TCR beta signatures. Study-wide findings and caveats: CMV carriers with the relevant HLA were identified by cumulative public TCR beta family frequency.

Germline V gene data show CDR1 as ENHRY and CDR2 as SYGVKD. The CDR3 contains 15 residues. The junction had 7 bases not matched to a gene; V was cut back by 3 bases and J by 5 bases. TCRdb ran MiXCR on the reads and lists one entry per CDR3 protein. Found here are 640,000 or so distinct CDR3 sequences, around 31% of them singletons; the top ten hold roughly 20%. To note about this clonotype: The antigen is undetermined.

The receptor's source is a human donor in good health (CMV status not recorded). Some clones in this sample may be carry-over from other donors' samples. The chain couples TRBV10-3 to TRBJ2-5; 9 nucleotides align to TRBD2. Source: cultured PBMCs, taken from culture after CMV antigen stimulation. The CDR3 spells CAISERLAVLETQYF. The CDR3 DNA reads as TGTGCCATCAGTGAACGACTAGCGGTCCTGGAGACCCAGTACTTC.